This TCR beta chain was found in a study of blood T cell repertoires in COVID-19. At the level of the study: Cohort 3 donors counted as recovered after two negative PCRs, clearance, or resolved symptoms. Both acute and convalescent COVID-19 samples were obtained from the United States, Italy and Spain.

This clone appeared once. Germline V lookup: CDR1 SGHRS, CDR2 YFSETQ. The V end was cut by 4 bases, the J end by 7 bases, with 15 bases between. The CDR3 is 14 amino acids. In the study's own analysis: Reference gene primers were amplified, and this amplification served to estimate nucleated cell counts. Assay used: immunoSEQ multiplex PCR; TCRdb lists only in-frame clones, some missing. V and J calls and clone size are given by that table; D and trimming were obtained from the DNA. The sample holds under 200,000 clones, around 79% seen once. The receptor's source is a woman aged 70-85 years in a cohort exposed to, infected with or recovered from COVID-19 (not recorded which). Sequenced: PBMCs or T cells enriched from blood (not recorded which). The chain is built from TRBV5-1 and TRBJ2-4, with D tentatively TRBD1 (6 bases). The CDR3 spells CASSIATGSNIQYF. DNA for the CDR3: TGCGCCAGCAGCATTGCAACAGGGTCCAACATTCAGTACTTC. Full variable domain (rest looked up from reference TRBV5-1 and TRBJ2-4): KAGVTQTPRYLIKTRGQQVTLSCSPISGHRSVSWYQQTPGQGLQFLFEYFSETQRNKGNFPGRFSGRQFSNSRSEMNVSTLELGDSALYLCASSIATGSNIQYFGAGTRLSVL.